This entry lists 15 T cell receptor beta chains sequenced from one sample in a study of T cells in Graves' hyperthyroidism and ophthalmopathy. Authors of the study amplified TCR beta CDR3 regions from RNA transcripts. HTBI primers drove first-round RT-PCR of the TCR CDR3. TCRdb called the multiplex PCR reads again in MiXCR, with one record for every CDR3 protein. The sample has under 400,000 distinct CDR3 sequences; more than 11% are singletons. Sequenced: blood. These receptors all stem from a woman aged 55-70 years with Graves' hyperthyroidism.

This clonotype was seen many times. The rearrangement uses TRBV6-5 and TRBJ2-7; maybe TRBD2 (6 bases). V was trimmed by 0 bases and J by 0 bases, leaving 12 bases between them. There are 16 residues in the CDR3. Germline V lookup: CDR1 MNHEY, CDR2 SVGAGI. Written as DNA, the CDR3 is TGTGCCAGCAGTTACTCCCGGGACTGGGACTCCTACGAGCAGTACTTC. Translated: CASSYSRDWDSYEQYF.

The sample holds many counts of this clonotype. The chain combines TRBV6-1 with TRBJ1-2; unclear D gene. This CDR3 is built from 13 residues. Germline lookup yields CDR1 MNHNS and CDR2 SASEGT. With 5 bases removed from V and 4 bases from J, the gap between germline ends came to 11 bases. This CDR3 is CASSPDLLYGYTF. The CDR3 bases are TGTGCCAGCAGTCCAGACCTCCTCTATGGCTACACCTTC.

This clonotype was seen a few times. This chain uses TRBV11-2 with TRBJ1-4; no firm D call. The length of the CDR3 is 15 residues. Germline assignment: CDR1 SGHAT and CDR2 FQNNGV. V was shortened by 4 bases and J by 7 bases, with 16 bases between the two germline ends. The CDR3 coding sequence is TGTGCCAGCAGCTCAATGGACCGGTCAGGTGAAAAACTGTTTTTT. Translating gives CASSSMDRSGEKLFF.

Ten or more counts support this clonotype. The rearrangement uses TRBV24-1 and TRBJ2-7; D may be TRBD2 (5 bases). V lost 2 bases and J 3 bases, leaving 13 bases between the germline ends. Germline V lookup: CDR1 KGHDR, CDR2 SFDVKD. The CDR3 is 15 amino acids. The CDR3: CATSDSASRFYEQYF. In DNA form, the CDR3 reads TGTGCCACCAGTGATTCGGCTAGCAGGTTCTACGAGCAGTACTTC.

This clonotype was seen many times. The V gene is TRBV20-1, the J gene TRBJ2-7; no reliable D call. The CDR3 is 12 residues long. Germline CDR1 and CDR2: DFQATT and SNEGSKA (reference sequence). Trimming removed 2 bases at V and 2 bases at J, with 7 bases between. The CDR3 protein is CSARRDAYEQYF. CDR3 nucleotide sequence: TGCAGTGCTAGAAGGGATGCCTACGAGCAGTACTTC.

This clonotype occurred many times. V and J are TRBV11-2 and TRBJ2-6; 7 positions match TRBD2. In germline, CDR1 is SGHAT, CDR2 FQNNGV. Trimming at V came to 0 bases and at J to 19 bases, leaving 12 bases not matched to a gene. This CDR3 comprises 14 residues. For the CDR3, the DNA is TGTGCCAGCAGCTTAGAGGGGGGGGGGGGGTCTCAAACTTTC. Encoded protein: CASSLEGGGGSQTF. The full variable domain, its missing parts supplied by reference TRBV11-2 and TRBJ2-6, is EAGVAQSPRYKIIEKRQSVAFWCNPISGHATLYWYQQILGQGPKLLIQFQNNGVVDDSQLPKDRFSAERLKGVDSTLKIQPAKLEDSAVYLCASSLEGGGGSQTFGAGSRLTVL.

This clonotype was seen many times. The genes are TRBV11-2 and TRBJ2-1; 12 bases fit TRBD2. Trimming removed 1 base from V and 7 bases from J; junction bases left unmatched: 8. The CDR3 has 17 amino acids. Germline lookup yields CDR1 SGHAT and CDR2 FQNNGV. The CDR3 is CASSLVPLTSGGNEQFF. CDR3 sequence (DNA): TGTGCCAGCAGCTTAGTCCCCCTGACTAGCGGGGGTAATGAGCAGTTCTTC.

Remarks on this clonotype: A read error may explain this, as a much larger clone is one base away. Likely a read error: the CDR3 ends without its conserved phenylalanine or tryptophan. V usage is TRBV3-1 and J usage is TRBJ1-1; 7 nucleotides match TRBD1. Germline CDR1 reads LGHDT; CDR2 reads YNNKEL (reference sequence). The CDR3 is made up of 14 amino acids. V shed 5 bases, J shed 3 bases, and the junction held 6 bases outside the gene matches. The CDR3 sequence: CASSILQGHTEAFS. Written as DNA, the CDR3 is TGTGCCAGCAGCATATTACAGGGGCACACTGAAGCTTTCTCT.

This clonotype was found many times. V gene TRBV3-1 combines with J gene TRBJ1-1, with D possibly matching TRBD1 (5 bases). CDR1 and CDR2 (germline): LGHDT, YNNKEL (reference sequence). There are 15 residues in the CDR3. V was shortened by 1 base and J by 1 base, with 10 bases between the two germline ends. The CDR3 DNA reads TGTGCCAGCAGCCAAGTTCAGGGCCCGAACACTGAAGCTTTCTTT. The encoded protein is CASSQVQGPNTEAFF.

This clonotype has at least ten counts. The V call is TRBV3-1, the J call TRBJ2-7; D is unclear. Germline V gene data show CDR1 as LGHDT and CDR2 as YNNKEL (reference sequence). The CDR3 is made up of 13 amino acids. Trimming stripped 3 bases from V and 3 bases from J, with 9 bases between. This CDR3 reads CASSQRRVYEQYF. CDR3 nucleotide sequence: TGTGCCAGCAGCCAGCGAAGGGTCTACGAGCAGTACTTC.

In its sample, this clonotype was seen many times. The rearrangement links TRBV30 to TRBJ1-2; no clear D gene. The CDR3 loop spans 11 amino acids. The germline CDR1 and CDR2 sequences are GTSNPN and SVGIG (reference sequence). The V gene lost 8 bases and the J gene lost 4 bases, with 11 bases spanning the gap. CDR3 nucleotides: TGTGCCCACGCCCGCGGCTATGGCTACACCTTC. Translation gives CAHARGYGYTF. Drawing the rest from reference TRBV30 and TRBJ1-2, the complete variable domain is SQTIHQWPATLVQPVGSPLSLECTVEGTSNPNLYWYRQAAGRGLQLLFYSVGIGQISSEVPQNLSASRPQDRQFILSSKKLLLSDSGFYLCAHARGYGYTFGSGTRLTVV.

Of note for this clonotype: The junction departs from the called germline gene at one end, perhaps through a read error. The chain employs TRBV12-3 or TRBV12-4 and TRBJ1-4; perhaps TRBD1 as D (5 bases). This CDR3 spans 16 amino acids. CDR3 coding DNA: TGTGCCAGCAGCTTAGCTGTGGGGCCCTTGTACGAAAAACTGTTTTTT. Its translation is CASSLAVGPLYEKLFF.

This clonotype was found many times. CDR3: CASRLGLAGETQYF. CDR3 DNA: TGTGCCAGCAGATTGGGACTAGCGGGAGAGACCCAGTACTTC. This chain links TRBV12-3 or TRBV12-4 with TRBJ2-5; 12 nucleotides match TRBD2. This CDR3 is built from 14 residues. The ends lost 6 bases at V and 4 bases at J; junction bases unmatched: 3.

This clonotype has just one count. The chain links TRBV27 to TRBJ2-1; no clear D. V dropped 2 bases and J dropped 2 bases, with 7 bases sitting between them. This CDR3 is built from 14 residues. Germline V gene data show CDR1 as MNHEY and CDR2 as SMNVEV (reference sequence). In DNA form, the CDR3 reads TGTGCCAGCAGTTTAATGGGGACCTACAATGAGCAGTTCTTC. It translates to CASSLMGTYNEQFF.

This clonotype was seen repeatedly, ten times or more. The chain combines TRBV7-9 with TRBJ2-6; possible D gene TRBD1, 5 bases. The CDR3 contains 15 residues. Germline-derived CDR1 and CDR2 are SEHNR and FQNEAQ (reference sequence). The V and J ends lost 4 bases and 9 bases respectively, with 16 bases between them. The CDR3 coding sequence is TGTGCCAGCAGCTACGCGACAGAAGGCGGCAACGTCCTGACTTTC. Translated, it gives CASSYATEGGNVLTF.